The next 24 T cell receptor beta chains were all read from a single sample in a study of control samples from healthy donors and cancer patients. This table comes from immunoSEQ multiplex PCR, and its TCRdb copy is limited to in-frame clones, with some not included. The table lists over 100,000 clones, 90% of them singletons. Sequencing input: blood. The receptors were sampled from a human donor in good health. The donor label of this sample is uncertain.

The chain is built from TRBV5-1 and TRBJ2-1, with TRBD1 matching over 12 bases. J lost 8 bases, V lost 2 bases, and 5 bases had no gene match. Per germline, CDR1 SGHRS and CDR2 YFSETQ. The CDR3 is made up of 15 amino acids. The CDR3 DNA reads as TGCGCCAGCAGCTTTGGGACAGGGGGCATGGATGAGCAGTTCTTC. Amino acids: CASSFGTGGMDEQFF.

This clone turned up a few times. V gene TRBV28 combines with J gene TRBJ1-6, with D maybe TRBD1 (6 bases). Germline V gene data show CDR1 as MDHEN and CDR2 as SYDVKM. This CDR3 is 15 amino acids long. Deletions cut 6 bases from V and 4 bases from J, with 13 bases between. The CDR3 DNA reads TGTGCCAGCAGGACGGACAGCGGTTATAATTCACCCCTCCACTTT. Translated, it gives CASRTDSGYNSPLHF.

The genes are TRBV6-5 and TRBJ1-2; no reliable D call. Per the germline V gene, CDR1 is MNHEY and CDR2 is SVGAGI. This CDR3 region has 12 residues. V was pared by 0 bases and J by 7 bases, with 6 bases between. The CDR3 coding sequence is TGTGCCAGCAGTTACTCCGGCGGTGGCTACACCTTC. Encoded protein: CASSYSGGGYTF.

This chain connects TRBV7-9 to TRBJ2-1; D is unclear. Germline-derived CDR1 and CDR2 are SEHNR and FQNEAQ (reference sequence). This CDR3 contains 10 residues. The V gene lost 6 bases and the J gene lost 7 bases, with 4 bases spanning the gap. The CDR3 nucleotides read TGTGCCAGCAGGGGGAATGAGCAGTTCTTC. Translation gives CASRGNEQFF.

This chain links TRBV28 with TRBJ1-5; D is unclear. Germline lookup yields CDR1 MDHEN and CDR2 SYDVKM. The CDR3 has 13 residues. Trimming left V 3 bases short and J 6 bases short, with 9 bases between. The DNA for the CDR3 is TGTGCCAGCAGTTTTCGAGGTAGTCAGCCCCAGCATTTT. This gives the protein CASSFRGSQPQHF.

This chain connects TRBV28 to TRBJ1-2, with D possibly being TRBD1 (5 bases). CDR1 is MDHEN, CDR2 SYDVKM, per germline. The germline V and J ends were trimmed by 4 bases and 5 bases, with 20 bases remaining between them. The CDR3 length is 16 residues. The CDR3 spells CASSSGGSDFGYGYTF. For the CDR3, the DNA is TGTGCCAGCAGTTCTGGGGGATCGGACTTCGGTTATGGCTACACCTTC.

The rearrangement joins TRBV24-1 to TRBJ1-1; 9 bases agree with TRBD1. This CDR3 region has 15 residues. The ends lost 5 bases at V and 5 bases at J; junction bases unmatched: 8. Looked up from germline, CDR1 is KGHDR and CDR2 is SFDVKD. CDR3 sequence reads: CATSGGTGSWTEAFF. CDR3 coding DNA: TGTGCCACCAGTGGAGGGACAGGGAGCTGGACTGAAGCTTTCTTT.

V usage is TRBV5-6 and J usage is TRBJ2-1; 10 bases agree with TRBD1. Germline CDR1 SGHDT, CDR2 YYEEEE. The V and J ends lost 3 bases and 10 bases, in that order; junction bases with no gene match: 4. The CDR3 is 13 amino acids. The DNA for the CDR3 is TGTGCCAGCAGCTGGGGACAGGGGTGGGAGCAGTTCTTC. It codes for CASSWGQGWEQFF.

This chain links TRBV28 with TRBJ1-4; 7 nucleotides line up with TRBD1. V lost 5 bases and J lost 10; bases outside the gene matches: 10. The V gene's germline CDR1 is MDHEN and CDR2 SYDVKM. The CDR3 runs 14 residues. CDR3 amino acids: CASSDTLQGGKLFF. CDR3 sequence (DNA): TGTGCCAGCAGTGACACACTCCAGGGGGGAAAACTGTTTTTT.

The chain recombines TRBV6-5 with TRBJ1-5; no definite D call. Germline V gene sequence: CDR1 MNHEY, CDR2 SVGAGI. V was shortened by 4 bases and J by 3 bases, with 4 bases between the two germline ends. The CDR3 runs 12 residues. The CDR3 loop reads CASSSPNQPQHF. The CDR3 bases are TGTGCCAGCAGTTCTCCCAATCAGCCCCAGCATTTT.

This clone came up once. The V gene is TRBV6-4, the J gene TRBJ2-3, with 7 nucleotides matching TRBD2. With V trimmed by 0 bases and J by 4 bases, 7 bases remained unmatched. Germline CDR1 reads MRHNA; CDR2 reads SNTAGT. This CDR3 contains 16 residues. The CDR3 is CASSDSGQRGSDTQYF. The CDR3, as DNA: TGTGCCAGCAGTGACTCGGGCCAGCGGGGCTCAGATACGCAGTATTTT.

The chain joins TRBV12-3 or TRBV12-4 to TRBJ2-7; no firm D call. The CDR3 spans 13 residues. V was clipped by 1 base and J by 1 base, with 5 bases between them. CDR3 sequence: CASSLGGSYEQYV. The CDR3 DNA is TGTGCCAGCAGTTTAGGTGGTTCCTACGAGCAGTACGTC.

The V call is TRBV28, the J call TRBJ2-6; D is ambiguous. The CDR3 is made up of 15 amino acids. From germline, CDR1 is MDHEN and CDR2 SYDVKM. Trimming shortened V by 3 bases and J by 1 base, and 7 bases separated the two germline ends. The CDR3: CASSFSISGANVLTF. Written as DNA, the CDR3 is TGTGCCAGCAGTTTTTCTATATCTGGGGCCAACGTCCTGACTTTC.

The chain employs TRBV7-2 and TRBJ2-3, with TRBD1 matching over 7 bases. This CDR3 region has 14 residues. Germline assignment: CDR1 SGHTA and CDR2 FQGNSA. V was pared by 7 bases and J by 1 base, with 5 bases of the junction left unmatched. The CDR3 DNA reads as TGTGCCAGCATGGTAGGGACAGGCACAGATACGCAGTATTTT. Translated: CASMVGTGTDTQYF.

V usage is TRBV28 and J usage is TRBJ2-1, with 7 bases identical to TRBD1. V shed 2 bases, J shed 15 bases, and the junction held 10 bases outside the gene matches. Per germline, CDR1 MDHEN and CDR2 SYDVKM. This CDR3 contains 13 residues. The CDR3 DNA reads TGTGCCAGCAGTTTAAGTGGGACACAGGGGTTGTTCTTC. This encodes CASSLSGTQGLFF.

This clone has more than one count but fewer than ten. This chain connects TRBV28 to TRBJ1-4; D gene uncertain. Germline CDR1 and CDR2: MDHEN and SYDVKM. This CDR3 is built from 14 residues. V was trimmed by 6 bases and J by 6 bases, leaving 14 bases between them. In DNA, the CDR3 is TGTGCCAGCAGGAAGGGTGGATCGCATGAAAAACTGTTTTTT. It codes for CASRKGGSHEKLFF.

The chain recombines TRBV19 with TRBJ1-2; 10 positions agree with TRBD1. Trimming took 0 bases from V and 1 from J; bases not matched to a gene: 5. The CDR3 runs 17 residues. The germline V gene has CDR1 LNHDA and CDR2 SQIVND (reference sequence). Here the CDR3 reads CASSIEGQGSHNYGYTF. CDR3 DNA sequence: TGTGCCAGTAGTATAGAGGGACAGGGGTCCCATAACTATGGCTACACCTTC.

The rearrangement joins TRBV18 to TRBJ2-7; TRBD1 is a possible D gene (5 bases). The germline V and J ends were trimmed by 3 bases and 5 bases, with 17 bases remaining between them. Germline V CDR1 and CDR2: KGHSH, LQKENI. This CDR3 spans 15 amino acids. CDR3 loop: CASSPNRREFDEQYF. DNA for the CDR3: TGTGCCAGCTCACCGAACCGCAGGGAATTTGACGAGCAGTACTTC.

The rearrangement links TRBV2 to TRBJ2-1, with D possibly being TRBD1 (6 bases). The germline V and J ends were trimmed by 4 bases and 8 bases, with 9 bases remaining between them. The CDR3 totals 12 residues. Germline V gene sequence: CDR1 SNHLY, CDR2 FYNNEI. This CDR3 reads CASSGRGDEQFF. CDR3 DNA sequence: TGTGCCAGCAGTGGCAGGGGTGATGAGCAGTTCTTC.

The chain joins TRBV6-6 to TRBJ1-4; no reliable D call. The germline gives CDR1 MNHNY, CDR2 SVGAGI (reference sequence). This CDR3 region has 14 residues. The V end was cut by 7 bases, the J end by 6 bases, with 15 bases between. The CDR3 nucleotides read TGTGCCAGCAAGCCGGGTTCGTGGGATGAAAAACTGTTTTTT. This gives the protein CASKPGSWDEKLFF.

This clone was detected only once. The rearrangement links TRBV5-1 to TRBJ2-1; D ambiguous. CDR3 length equals 11 residues. Germline CDR1 and CDR2: SGHRS and YFSETQ. V lost 2 bases, J lost 10 bases, and 7 bases lay in between. CDR3 coding DNA: TGCGCCAGCAGCTTCGAGGCAGAGCAGTTCTTC. The encoded protein is CASSFEAEQFF.

V gene TRBV29-1 combines with J gene TRBJ2-5; the match to TRBD1 covers 7 bases. The CDR3 loop spans 13 amino acids. After removal of 4 bases from V and 4 bases from J, the junction contained 6 bases not matched to a gene. Germline CDR1 SQVTM, CDR2 ANQGSEA. The CDR3 protein is CSVARGFGETQYF. The CDR3 region has the DNA TGCAGCGTTGCCAGGGGGTTCGGAGAGACCCAGTACTTC.

The rearrangement joins TRBV21-1 to TRBJ2-4; TRBD1, the table's D call, lacks a check against the DNA. TRBV21-1 is noted as a pseudogene. The CDR3 has 13 amino acids. In DNA, the CDR3 is TGTGCCAGCAGCATCAGGGGCAAAAACATTCAGTACTTC. This translates into CASSIRGKNIQYF.

The chain joins TRBV4-2 to TRBJ2-7; TRBD1 might be the D (6 bases). Germline CDR1 LGHNA, CDR2 YNFKEQ. V lost 4 bases, J lost 3 bases, and 25 bases lay in between. The CDR3 totals 18 residues. CDR3 coding DNA: TGTGCCAGCAGCCGATGGGGGTCAGCCGTAGGGGACAACTACGAGCAGTACTTC. It codes for CASSRWGSAVGDNYEQYF.